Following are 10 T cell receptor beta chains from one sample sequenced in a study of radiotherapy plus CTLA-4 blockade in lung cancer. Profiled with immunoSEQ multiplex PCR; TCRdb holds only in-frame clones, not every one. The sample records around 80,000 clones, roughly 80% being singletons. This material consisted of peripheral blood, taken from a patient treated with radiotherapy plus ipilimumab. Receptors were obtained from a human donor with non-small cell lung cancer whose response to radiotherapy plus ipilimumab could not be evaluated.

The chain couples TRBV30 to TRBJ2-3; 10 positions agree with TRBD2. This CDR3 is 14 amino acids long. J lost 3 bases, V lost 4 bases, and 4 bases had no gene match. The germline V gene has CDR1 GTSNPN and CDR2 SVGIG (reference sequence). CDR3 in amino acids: CAWKLAGRTDTQYF. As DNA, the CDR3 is TGTGCCTGGAAACTAGCGGGAAGAACAGATACGCAGTATTTT.

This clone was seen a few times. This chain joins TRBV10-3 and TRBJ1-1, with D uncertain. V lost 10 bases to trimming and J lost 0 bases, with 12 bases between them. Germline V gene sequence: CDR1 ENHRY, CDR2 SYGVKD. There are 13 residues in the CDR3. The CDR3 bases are TGTGCCAGTCGATTACAGATGAACACTGAAGCTTTCTTT. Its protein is CASRLQMNTEAFF.

CDR3 residues: CASSTGTGAEKLFF. DNA of the CDR3: TGTGCCAGCAGTACCGGGACAGGGGCTGAAAAACTGTTTTTT. This rearrangement joins TRBV6-5 to TRBJ1-4, with 10 bases fitting TRBD1. Unmatched junction bases numbered 4, after V lost 5 bases and J lost 7 bases. This CDR3 has 14 residues. Germline V gene data show CDR1 as MNHEY and CDR2 as SVGAGI.

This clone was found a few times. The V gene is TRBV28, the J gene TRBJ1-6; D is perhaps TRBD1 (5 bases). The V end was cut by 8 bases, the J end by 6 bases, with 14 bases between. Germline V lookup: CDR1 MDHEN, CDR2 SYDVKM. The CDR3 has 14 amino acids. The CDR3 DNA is TGTGCCAGCGCCGTCGCGGGGACTAATTCACCCCTCCACTTT. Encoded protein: CASAVAGTNSPLHF.

The CDR3 DNA reads as TGTGCCAGCAGCTTGGTACAGGGCTACGAGCAGTACTTC. Translating gives CASSLVQGYEQYF. The chain uses TRBV5-6 and TRBJ2-5; possibly TRBD1 for D (6 bases). Near its end, the DNA agrees better with TRBJ2-7, so the J call may be wrong. Germline V lookup: CDR1 SGHDT, CDR2 YYEEEE. This CDR3 is built from 13 residues.

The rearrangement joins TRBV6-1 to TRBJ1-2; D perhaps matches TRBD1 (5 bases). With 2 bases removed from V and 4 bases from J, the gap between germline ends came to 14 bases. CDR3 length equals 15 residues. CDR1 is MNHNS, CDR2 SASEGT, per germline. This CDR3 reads CASSELPGGFYGYTF. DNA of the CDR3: TGTGCCAGCAGTGAATTGCCCGGGGGTTTCTATGGCTACACCTTC.

The CDR3 bases are TGTGCCAGCAGCTTGTCGGGCAGGGTTGACATTCAGTACTTC. This encodes CASSLSGRVDIQYF. V and J are TRBV4-2 and TRBJ2-4, with D perhaps matching TRBD1 (5 bases). The CDR3 extends over 14 amino acids. The V and J ends lost 5 bases and 8 bases respectively, with 16 bases between them. Germline V lookup: CDR1 LGHNA, CDR2 YNFKEQ.

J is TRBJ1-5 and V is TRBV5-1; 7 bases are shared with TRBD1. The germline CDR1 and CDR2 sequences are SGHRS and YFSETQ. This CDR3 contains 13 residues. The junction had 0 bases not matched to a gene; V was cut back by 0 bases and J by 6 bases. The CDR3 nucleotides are TGCGCCAGCAGCTTGGGGGACAGTCAGCCCCAGCATTTT. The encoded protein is CASSLGDSQPQHF.

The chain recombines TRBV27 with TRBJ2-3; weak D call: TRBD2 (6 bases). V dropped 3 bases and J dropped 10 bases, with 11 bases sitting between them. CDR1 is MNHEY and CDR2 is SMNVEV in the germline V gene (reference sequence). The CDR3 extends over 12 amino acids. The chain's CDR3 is CASSFRLGAQYF. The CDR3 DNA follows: TGTGCCAGCAGTTTTAGACTAGGCGCGCAGTATTTT.

For the CDR3, the DNA is TGTGCCTGGAGTCTCAGGTGGGGGGGCGAGCAGTACTTC. Amino acid sequence: CAWSLRWGGEQYF. The chain is built from TRBV30 and TRBJ2-7; 7 bases map to TRBD2. V lost 2 bases, J lost 6 bases, and 7 bases stayed unmatched. The CDR3 is 13 amino acids. Germline V gene data show CDR1 as GTSNPN and CDR2 as SVGIG (reference sequence).